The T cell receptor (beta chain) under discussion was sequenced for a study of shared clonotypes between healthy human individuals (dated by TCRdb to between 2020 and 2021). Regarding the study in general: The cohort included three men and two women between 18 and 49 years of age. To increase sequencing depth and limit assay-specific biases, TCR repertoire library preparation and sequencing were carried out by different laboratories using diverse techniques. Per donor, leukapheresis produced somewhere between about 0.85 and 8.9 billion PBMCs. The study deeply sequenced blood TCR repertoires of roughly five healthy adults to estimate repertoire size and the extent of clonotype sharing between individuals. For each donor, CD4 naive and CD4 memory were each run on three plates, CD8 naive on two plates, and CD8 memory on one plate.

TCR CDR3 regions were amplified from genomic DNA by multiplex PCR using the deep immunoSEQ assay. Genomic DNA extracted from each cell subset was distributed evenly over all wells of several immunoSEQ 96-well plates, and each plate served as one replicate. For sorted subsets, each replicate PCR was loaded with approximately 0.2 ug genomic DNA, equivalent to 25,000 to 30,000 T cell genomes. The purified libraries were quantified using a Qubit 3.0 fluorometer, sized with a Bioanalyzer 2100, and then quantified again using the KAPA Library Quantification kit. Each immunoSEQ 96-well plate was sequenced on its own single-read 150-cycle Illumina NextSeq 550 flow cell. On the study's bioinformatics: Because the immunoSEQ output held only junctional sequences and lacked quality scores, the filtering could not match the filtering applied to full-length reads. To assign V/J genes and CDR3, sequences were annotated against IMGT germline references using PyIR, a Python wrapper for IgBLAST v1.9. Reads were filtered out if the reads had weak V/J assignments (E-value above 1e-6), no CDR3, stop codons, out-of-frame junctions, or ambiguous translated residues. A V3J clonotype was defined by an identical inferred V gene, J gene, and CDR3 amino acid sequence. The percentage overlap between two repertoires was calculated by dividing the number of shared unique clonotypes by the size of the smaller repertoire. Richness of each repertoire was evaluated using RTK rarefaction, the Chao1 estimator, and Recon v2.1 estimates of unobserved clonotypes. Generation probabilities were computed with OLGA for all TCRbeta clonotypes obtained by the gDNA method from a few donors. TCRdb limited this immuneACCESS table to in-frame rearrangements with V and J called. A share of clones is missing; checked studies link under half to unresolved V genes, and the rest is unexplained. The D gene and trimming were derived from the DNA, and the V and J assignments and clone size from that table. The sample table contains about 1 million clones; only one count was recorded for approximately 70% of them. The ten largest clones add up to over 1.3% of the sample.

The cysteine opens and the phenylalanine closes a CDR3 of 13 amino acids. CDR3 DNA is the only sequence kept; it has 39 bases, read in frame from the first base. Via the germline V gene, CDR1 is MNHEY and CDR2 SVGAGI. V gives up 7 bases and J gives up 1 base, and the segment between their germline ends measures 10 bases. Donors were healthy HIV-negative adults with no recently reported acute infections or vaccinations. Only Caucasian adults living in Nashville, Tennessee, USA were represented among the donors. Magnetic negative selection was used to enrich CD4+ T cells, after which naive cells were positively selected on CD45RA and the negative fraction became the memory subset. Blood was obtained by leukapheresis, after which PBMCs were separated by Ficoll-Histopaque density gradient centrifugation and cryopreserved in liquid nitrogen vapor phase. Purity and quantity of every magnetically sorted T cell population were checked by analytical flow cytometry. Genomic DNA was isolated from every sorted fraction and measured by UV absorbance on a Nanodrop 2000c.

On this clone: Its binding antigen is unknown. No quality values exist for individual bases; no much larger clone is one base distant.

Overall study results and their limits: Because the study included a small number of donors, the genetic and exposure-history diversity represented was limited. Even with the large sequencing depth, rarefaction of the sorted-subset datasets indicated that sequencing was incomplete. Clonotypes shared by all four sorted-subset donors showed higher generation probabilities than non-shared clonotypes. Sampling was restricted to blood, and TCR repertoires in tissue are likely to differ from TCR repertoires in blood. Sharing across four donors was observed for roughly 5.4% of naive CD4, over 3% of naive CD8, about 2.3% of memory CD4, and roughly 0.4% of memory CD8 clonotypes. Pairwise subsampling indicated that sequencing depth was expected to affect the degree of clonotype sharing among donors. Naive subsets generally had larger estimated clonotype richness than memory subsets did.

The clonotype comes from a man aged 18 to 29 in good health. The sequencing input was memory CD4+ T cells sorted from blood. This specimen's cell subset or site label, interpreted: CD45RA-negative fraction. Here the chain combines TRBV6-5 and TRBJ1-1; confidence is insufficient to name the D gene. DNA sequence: TGTGCCAGCACCACGGCGACGAACACTGAAGCTTTCTTT. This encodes CASTTATNTEAFF.